A single sample gave rise to the 13 T cell receptor beta chains below, sequenced in a study of sequential checkpoint blockade in melanoma. The treatment was: randomized to nivolumab then ipilimumab (arm A) or the reverse (arm B). Measured with immunoSEQ multiplex PCR; TCRdb has only the in-frame clones, and not every one. The sample includes 2,500 to 3,000 clones, 21% of them seen just once. Sequenced here: tumor tissue (inferred from file names), sampled from a patient given nivolumab and ipilimumab in sequence. The receptors shown here come from a human patient with melanoma. Some clones in this sample may be carry-over from other donors' samples.

This clone has a handful of counts. J is TRBJ1-4 and V is TRBV9, with no clear D. The V and J ends lost 0 bases and 3 bases respectively, with 9 bases between them. This CDR3 comprises 15 residues. Germline CDR1 and CDR2: SGDLS and YYNGEE. The DNA of the CDR3 is TGTGCCAGCAGCGTAGGAAGGGTAGCTAATGAAAAACTGTTTTTT. This translates into CASSVGRVANEKLFF. Supplemented by reference TRBV9 and TRBJ1-4, the full variable domain reads DSGVTQTPKHLITATGQRVTLRCSPRSGDLSVYWYQQSLDQGLQFLIQYYNGEERAKGNILERFSAQQFPDLHSELNLSSLELGDSALYFCASSVGRVANEKLFFGSGTQLSVL.

This clone was observed a handful of times. This chain links TRBV19 with TRBJ1-5, with TRBD1 matching 7 bases. Germline-derived CDR1 and CDR2 are LNHDA and SQIVND (reference sequence). There are 15 residues in the CDR3. The V segment lost 3 bases and the J segment 3 bases; nucleotides outside the gene matches: 5. CDR3 sequence (DNA): TGTGCCAGTAGTATCCGACAGGGTATCAATCAGCCCCAGCATTTT. Translating it yields CASSIRQGINQPQHF.

This clone was seen only a few times. Sequence at one end of the junction differs from germline and may be a read error. The rearrangement joins TRBV11-3 to TRBJ2-7; the D call may be TRBD1 or TRBD2 (5 bases each). The CDR3 runs to 15 residues. Per the germline V gene, CDR1 is SGHNT and CDR2 is YENEEA. CDR3 sequence (DNA): TGTGCCAGCGGCTTAGACGTCGGGGCCTCCTACGAGCAGTACTTC. This gives the protein CASGLDVGASYEQYF.

Within the sample, this clone is medium-sized (0.01 to 0.1%). This rearrangement joins TRBV9 to TRBJ1-6; TRBD1 matches 12 bases. Germline V lookup: CDR1 SGDLS, CDR2 YYNGEE. The CDR3 spans 15 residues. The V segment lost 2 bases and the J segment 9 bases; nucleotides outside the gene matches: 3. CDR3 bases: TGTGCCAGCAGCGTCTCGGGACAGGGGGCTTCACCCCTCCACTTT. Translation: CASSVSGQGASPLHF.

In this sample, this clone turned up a few times. V and J are TRBV19 and TRBJ2-3; unclear D gene. Trimming removed 4 bases at V and 4 bases at J, with 12 bases between. The CDR3 is 14 amino acids. Germline V gene lookup returns CDR1 LNHDA and CDR2 SQIVND (reference sequence). The CDR3 reads CASSSVSGPDTQYF. CDR3 sequence (DNA): TGTGCCAGTAGTAGCGTATCGGGCCCAGATACGCAGTATTTT.

This clone was recorded at least ten times. This chain connects TRBV11-3 to TRBJ2-3, with D possibly matching TRBD1 (6 bases). The germline CDR1 and CDR2 sequences are SGHNT and YENEEA. The CDR3 has 15 residues. V was shortened by 5 bases and J by 0 bases, with 12 bases between the two germline ends. CDR3 protein: CASSPTGSSTDTQYF. CDR3 nucleotides: TGTGCCAGCAGCCCGACAGGAAGCAGCACAGATACGCAGTATTTT.

By proportion, this clone is medium-sized (0.01 to 0.1%). The chain has TRBV6-8 and TRBJ2-1; either TRBD1 or TRBD2 may supply D (5 bases each). CDR1 MNHGY and CDR2 SAAAGT come from the germline V gene. Trimming took 6 bases from V and 4 from J, leaving 19 bases between them. The CDR3 totals 16 residues. CDR3 sequence (DNA): TGTGCCAGCAGGAGCCGGGACGCCGCTCTTTACAATGAGCAGTTCTTC. The encoded protein is CASRSRDAALYNEQFF.

The V call is TRBV6-8, the J call TRBJ2-3; TRBD1 might be the D (6 bases). V gave up 6 bases and J gave up 4 bases, with 11 bases separating them. CDR3 length: 13 amino acids. Per germline, CDR1 MNHGY and CDR2 SAAAGT. CDR3 region: CASRIQGPDTQYF. CDR3 nucleotides: TGTGCCAGCAGAATCCAGGGGCCAGATACGCAGTATTTT.

At least ten counts were recorded for this clone. The CDR3 DNA reads as TGTGCCAGCGCCGCCTCATCCTCTGGAAACACCATATATTTT. This sequence encodes CASAASSSGNTIYF. J is TRBJ1-3 and V is TRBV11-3; unclear D gene. V was clipped by 8 bases and J by 0 bases, with 11 bases between them. The CDR3 totals 14 residues. Germline V lookup: CDR1 SGHNT, CDR2 YENEEA.

This clone has a handful of counts. The chain links TRBV9 to TRBJ1-5, with D possibly matching TRBD1 (5 bases). The CDR3 has 14 amino acids. V shed 3 bases and J shed 2 bases, with 9 bases lying between them. Per germline, CDR1 SGDLS and CDR2 YYNGEE. CDR3 DNA sequence: TGTGCCAGCAGCGGGGGCGCCGGCAATCAGCCCCAGCATTTT. Encoded protein: CASSGGAGNQPQHF.

This clone was seen more than once but under ten times. The chain couples TRBV28 to TRBJ2-3; the D gene is possibly TRBD1 (5 bases). The germline V and J ends were trimmed by 2 bases and 5 bases, with 8 bases remaining between them. Looked up from germline, CDR1 is MDHEN and CDR2 is SYDVKM. The CDR3 spans 13 residues. The CDR3 nucleotides read TGTGCCAGCAGTTTAAGACAGAGAGATACGCAGTATTTT. It is translated as CASSLRQRDTQYF. The full variable domain, completed using reference TRBV28 and TRBJ2-3, is DVKVTQSSRYLVKRTGEKVFLECVQDMDHENMFWYRQDPGLGLRLIYFSYDVKMKEKGDIPEGYSVSREKKERFSLILESASTNQTSMYLCASSLRQRDTQYFGPGTRLTVL.

This clone was recorded a few times. The chain couples TRBV19 to TRBJ1-5; D remains unclear. Per the germline V gene, CDR1 is LNHDA and CDR2 is SQIVND (reference sequence). Trimming pared 1 base from V and 3 bases from J, leaving 4 bases between. This CDR3 is built from 13 residues. Here the CDR3 DNA reads TGTGCCAGTAGTATAGGGTACAATCAGCCCCAGCATTTT. Translated: CASSIGYNQPQHF.

This clone has only a few counts. The chain carries TRBV28 and TRBJ1-5; D uncertain. This CDR3 has 14 amino acids. V gave up 3 bases and J gave up 2 bases, with 8 bases separating them. CDR1 is MDHEN, CDR2 SYDVKM, per germline. The CDR3 nucleotides are TGTGCCAGCAGTTTGTGGCAGGGCAATCAGCCCCAGCATTTT. Amino acid sequence: CASSLWQGNQPQHF.